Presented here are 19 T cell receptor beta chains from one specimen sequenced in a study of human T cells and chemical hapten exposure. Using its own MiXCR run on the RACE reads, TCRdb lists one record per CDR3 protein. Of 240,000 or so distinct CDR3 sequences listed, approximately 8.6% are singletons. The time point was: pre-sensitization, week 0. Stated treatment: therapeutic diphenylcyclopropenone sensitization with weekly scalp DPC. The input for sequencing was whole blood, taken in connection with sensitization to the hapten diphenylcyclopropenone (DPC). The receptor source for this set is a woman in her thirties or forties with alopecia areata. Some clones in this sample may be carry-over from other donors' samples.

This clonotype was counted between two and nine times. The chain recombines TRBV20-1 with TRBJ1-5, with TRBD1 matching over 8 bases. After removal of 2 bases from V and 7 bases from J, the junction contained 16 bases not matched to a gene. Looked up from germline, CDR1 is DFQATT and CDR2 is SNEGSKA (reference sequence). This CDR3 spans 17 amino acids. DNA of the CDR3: TGCAGTGCTAGAAGACCGGGACAGGCGAAAAGGAGCCAGCCCCAGCATTTT. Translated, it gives CSARRPGQAKRSQPQHF.

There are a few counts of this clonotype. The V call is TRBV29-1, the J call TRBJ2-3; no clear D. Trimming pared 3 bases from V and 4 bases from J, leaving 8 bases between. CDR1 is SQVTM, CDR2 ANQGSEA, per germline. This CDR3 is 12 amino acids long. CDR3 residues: CSVDSSADTQYF. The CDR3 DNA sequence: TGCAGCGTTGACAGCAGCGCAGATACGCAGTATTTT.

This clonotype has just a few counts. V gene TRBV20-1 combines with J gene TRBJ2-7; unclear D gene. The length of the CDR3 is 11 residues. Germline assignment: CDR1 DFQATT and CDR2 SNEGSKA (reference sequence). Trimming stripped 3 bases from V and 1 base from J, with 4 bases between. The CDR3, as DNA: TGCAGTGCTAGGCGATCCTACGAGCAGTACTTC. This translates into CSARRSYEQYF.

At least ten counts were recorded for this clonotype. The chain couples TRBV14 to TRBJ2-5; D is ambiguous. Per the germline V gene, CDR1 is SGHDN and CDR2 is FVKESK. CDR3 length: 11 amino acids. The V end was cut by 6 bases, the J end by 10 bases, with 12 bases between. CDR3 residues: CASSPDTDQYF. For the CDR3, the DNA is TGTGCCAGCAGTCCTGACACCGACCAGTACTTC.

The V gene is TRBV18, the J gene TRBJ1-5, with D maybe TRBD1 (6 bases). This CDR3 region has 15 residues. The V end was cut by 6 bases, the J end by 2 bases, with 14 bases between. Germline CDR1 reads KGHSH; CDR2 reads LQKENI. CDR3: CASSAQGRGNQPQHF. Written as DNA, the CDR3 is TGTGCCAGCTCTGCTCAGGGGAGGGGCAATCAGCCCCAGCATTTT.

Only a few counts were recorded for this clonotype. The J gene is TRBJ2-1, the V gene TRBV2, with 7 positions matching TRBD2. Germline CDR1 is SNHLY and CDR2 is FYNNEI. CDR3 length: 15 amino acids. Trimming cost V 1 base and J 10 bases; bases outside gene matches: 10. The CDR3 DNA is TGTGCCAGCAGTGAAGTTGCGGGAGCCTCCCACGAGCAGTTCTTC. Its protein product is CASSEVAGASHEQFF.

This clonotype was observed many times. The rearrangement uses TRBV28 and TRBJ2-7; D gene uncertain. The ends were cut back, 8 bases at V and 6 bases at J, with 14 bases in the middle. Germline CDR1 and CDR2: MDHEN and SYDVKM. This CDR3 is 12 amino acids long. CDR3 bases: TGTGCCAGCGGGAAGACCCTCTTCGAGCAGTACTTC. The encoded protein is CASGKTLFEQYF.

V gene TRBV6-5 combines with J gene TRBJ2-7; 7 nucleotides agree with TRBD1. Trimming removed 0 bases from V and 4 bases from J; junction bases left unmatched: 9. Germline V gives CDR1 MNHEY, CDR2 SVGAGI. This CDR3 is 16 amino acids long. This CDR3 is CASSYSGSKGAYEQYF. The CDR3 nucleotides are TGTGCCAGCAGTTACTCGGGGAGTAAGGGGGCTTACGAGCAGTACTTC.

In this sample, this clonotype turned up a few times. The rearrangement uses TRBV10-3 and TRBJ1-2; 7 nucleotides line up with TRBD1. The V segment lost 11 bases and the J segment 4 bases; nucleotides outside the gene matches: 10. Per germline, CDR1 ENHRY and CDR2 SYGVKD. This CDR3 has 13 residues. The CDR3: CASSDRAFYGYTF. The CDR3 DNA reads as TGTGCCTCATCCGACAGGGCGTTCTATGGCTACACCTTC.

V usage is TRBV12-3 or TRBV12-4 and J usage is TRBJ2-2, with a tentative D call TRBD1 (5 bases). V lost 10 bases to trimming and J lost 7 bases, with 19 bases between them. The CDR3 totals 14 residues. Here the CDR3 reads CATQQGRVDGELFF. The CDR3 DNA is TGTGCCACCCAGCAGGGCAGGGTCGACGGGGAGCTGTTTTTT.

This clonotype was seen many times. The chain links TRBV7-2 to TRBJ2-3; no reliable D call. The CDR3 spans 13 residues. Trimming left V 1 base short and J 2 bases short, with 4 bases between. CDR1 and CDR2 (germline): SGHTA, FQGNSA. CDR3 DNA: TGTGCCAGCAGCTTAGACTACACAGATACGCAGTATTTT. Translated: CASSLDYTDTQYF.

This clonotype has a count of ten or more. The CDR3 loop is CSVVGTDTQYF. The CDR3 DNA is TGCAGCGTTGTGGGCACAGATACGCAGTATTTT. This chain links TRBV29-1 with TRBJ2-3; D is uncertain. Per the germline V gene, CDR1 is SQVTM and CDR2 is ANQGSEA. The CDR3 spans 11 residues. V was cut by 4 bases and J by 1 base, with 3 bases left in between.

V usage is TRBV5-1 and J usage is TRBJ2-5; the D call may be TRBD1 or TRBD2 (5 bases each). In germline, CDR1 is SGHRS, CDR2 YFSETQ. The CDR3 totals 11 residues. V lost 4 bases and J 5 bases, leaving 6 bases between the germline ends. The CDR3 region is CASSRDETQYF. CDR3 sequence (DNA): TGCGCCAGCAGCAGGGACGAGACCCAGTACTTC. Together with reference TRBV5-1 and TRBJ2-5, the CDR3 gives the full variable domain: KAGVTQTPRYLIKTRGQQVTLSCSPISGHRSVSWYQQTPGQGLQFLFEYFSETQRNKGNFPGRFSGRQFSNSRSEMNVSTLELGDSALYLCASSRDETQYFGPGTRLLVL.

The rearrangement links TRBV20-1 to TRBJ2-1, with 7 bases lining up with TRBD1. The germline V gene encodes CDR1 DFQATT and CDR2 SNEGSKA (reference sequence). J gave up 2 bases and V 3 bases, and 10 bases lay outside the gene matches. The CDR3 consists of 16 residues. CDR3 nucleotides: TGCAGTGCTAGTCCGGTCGACAGGGTCGCCTACAATGAGCAGTTCTTC. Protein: CSASPVDRVAYNEQFF.

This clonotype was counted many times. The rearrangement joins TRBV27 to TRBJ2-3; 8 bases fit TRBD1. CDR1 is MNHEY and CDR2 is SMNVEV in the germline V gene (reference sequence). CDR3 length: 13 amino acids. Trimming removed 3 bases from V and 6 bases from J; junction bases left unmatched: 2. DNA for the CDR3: TGTGCCAGCAGTTTGAACAGGGGGGATACGCAGTATTTT. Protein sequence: CASSLNRGDTQYF.

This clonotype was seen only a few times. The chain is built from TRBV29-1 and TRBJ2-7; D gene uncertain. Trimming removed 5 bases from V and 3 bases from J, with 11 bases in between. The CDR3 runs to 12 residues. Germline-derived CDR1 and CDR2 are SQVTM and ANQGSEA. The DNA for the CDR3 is TGCAGCGTTAAACAAGGCGGCTACGAGCAGTACTTC. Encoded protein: CSVKQGGYEQYF.

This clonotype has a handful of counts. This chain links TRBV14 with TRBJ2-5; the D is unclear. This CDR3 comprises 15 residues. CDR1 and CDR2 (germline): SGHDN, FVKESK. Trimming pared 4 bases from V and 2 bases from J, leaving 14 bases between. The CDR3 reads CASSPLGSRQETQYF. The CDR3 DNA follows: TGTGCCAGCAGCCCCCTTGGCAGCAGACAAGAGACCCAGTACTTC.

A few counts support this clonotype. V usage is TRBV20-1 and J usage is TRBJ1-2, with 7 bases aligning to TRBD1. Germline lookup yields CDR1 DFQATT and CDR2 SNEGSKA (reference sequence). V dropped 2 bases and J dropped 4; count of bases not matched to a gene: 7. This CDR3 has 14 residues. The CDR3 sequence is CSARPGTAVYGYTF. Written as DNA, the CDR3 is TGCAGTGCTAGACCCGGGACAGCAGTCTATGGCTACACCTTC.

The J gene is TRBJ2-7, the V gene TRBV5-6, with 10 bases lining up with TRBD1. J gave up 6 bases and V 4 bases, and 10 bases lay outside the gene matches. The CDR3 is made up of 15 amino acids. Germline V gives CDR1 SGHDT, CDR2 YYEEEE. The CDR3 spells CASSPPGQGRVEQYF. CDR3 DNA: TGTGCCAGCAGCCCCCCGGGACAGGGGAGAGTCGAGCAGTACTTC.